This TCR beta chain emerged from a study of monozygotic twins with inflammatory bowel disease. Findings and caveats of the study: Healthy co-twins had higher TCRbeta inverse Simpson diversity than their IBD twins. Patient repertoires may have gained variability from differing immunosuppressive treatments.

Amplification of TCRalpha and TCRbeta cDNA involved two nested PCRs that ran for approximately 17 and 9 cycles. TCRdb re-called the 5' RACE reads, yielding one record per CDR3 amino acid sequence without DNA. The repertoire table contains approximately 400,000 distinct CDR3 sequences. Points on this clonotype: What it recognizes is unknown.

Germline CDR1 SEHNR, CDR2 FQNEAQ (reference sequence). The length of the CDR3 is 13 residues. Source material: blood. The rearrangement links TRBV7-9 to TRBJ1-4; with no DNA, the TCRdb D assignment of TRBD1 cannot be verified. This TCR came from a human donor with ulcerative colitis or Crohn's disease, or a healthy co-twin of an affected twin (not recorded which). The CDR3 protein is CATDGTFNEKLFF.